The clone carrying this T cell receptor (beta chain) has a handful of counts. Its antigen is unidentified. The assay that was used to sequence DNA from cultured CD4+ T cells was the Oncomine TCR Beta short-read assay. A single record per CDR3 protein comes from TCRdb applying MiXCR to the PCR reads. There are 5,500 to 8,000 distinct CDR3 sequences in the sample; around half occur only once, and less than 35% lies in the top ten. These data are taken from a study of vaccination and CD4 T cells after COVID-19. Overall study context: Four females and six males made up the convalescents, with two Hispanic. Study-wide points: Median counts of SARS-CoV-2-reactive clonotypes increased from about 20 to 38; this difference was not significant.

The CDR3 contains 21 residues. Trimming cost V 2 bases and J 10 bases, with 41 bases left between them. CDR1 and CDR2 (germline): DFQATT, SNEGSKA (reference sequence). Documented treatment: roughly ten-day PBMC culture with coronavirus spike peptide pools or control peptides (ViraFEST assay). Before the COVID-19 pandemic (2011-2018), CD4+ T cells were obtained from the unexposed donor. Under the ViraFEST approach, antigen-specific T cells were expanded with peptide pools and TCRs subsequently sequenced. The probes, which were SARS-CoV-2 S/N and four cold-coronavirus spikes, were applied to unexposed-donor CD4+ T cells, cells permitting.

The sequence derives from a human donor in good health. This sequence joins TRBV20-1 and TRBJ2-5; tentative D call: TRBD2 (5 bases). The sequenced sample consisted of CD4+ T cells from blood, cultured in vitro. CDR3 residues: CSARPSRVERPNYQETLGQYF. The CDR3 DNA sequence: TGCAGTGCTAGACCCTCCCGGGTTGAGCGGCCGAACTACCAAGAGACGTTAGGCCAGTACTTC.